This T cell receptor (beta chain) was captured in a study of PD-L1 blockade in urothelial cancer. The CDR3 has 14 amino acids. Germline V gene data show CDR1 as SGHVS and CDR2 as FNYEAQ. The V gene end was trimmed by 3 bases and the J gene end by 8 bases; junction bases not matched to a gene: 9. Profiled with immunoSEQ multiplex PCR; TCRdb holds only in-frame clones, not every one. The sample lists about 57,000 clones, roughly 76% occurring once. Sample time point: pretreatment peripheral blood. Patient sample counts ranged from 1 to 8, pretreatment and on-treatment. This TCR came from a man aged 65 to 79 with urothelial cancer. The specimen was PBMCs, collected around atezolizumab (anti-PD-L1) treatment. This chain uses TRBV7-6 with TRBJ1-2, with 7 bases fitting TRBD1. In nucleotides, the CDR3 is TGTGCCAGCAGCTTGGGTCCAGGGGGTGAAGGCTACACCTTC. It specifies CASSLGPGGEGYTF.